Following are 18 T cell receptor beta chains from one sample sequenced in a study of blood T cell repertoires in COVID-19 (TCRdb year 2020). Library preparation was by the immunoSEQ multiplex PCR assay. What TCRdb holds here is the immuneACCESS table cut down to in-frame rearrangements. Part of the clones is not present; checked against another copy, under half of the missing clones reflect an unresolved V gene, and the others are unexplained. This sample holds about 57,000 clones; around 80% were observed only once. In total, the top ten clones hold more than 8% of the sample. The sample comprised peripheral blood. The receptor set was obtained from a woman aged 80 or over with acute or convalescent COVID-19.

V and J are TRBV7-8 and TRBJ2-2; 10 bases align to TRBD2. This CDR3 spans 16 amino acids. The germline V gene has CDR1 SGHVS and CDR2 FQNEAQ. V was pared by 1 base and J by 7 bases, with 6 bases of the junction left unmatched. CDR3 residues: CASSLGSGRSYGELFF. The DNA for the CDR3 is TGTGCCAGCAGCTTAGGTAGCGGGAGGAGTTACGGGGAGCTGTTTTTT.

In its sample, this clone was seen a few times. The chain joins TRBV5-6 to TRBJ2-1, with TRBD2 as a possible D gene (5 bases). V lost 0 bases and J 7 bases, leaving 23 bases between the germline ends. The germline CDR1 and CDR2 sequences are SGHDT and YYEEEE. The length of the CDR3 is 18 residues. The CDR3 reads CASSLGRLSDLLRNEQFF. The CDR3 region has the DNA TGTGCCAGCAGCTTGGGAAGATTATCGGACTTACTAAGGAATGAGCAGTTCTTC.

The J gene is TRBJ1-1, the V gene TRBV28; the D gene is possibly TRBD1 (5 bases). The CDR3 has 15 amino acids. Between the trimmed V and J ends, which lost 2 bases and 5 bases, there was a span of 15 bases. CDR1 is MDHEN, CDR2 SYDVKM, per germline. As DNA, the CDR3 is TGTGCCAGCAGTTTACAGGGTCTACATCTTACTGAAGCTTTCTTT. Its protein product is CASSLQGLHLTEAFF.

The gene calls are TRBV15 and TRBJ2-7, with 7 bases aligning to TRBD1. The CDR3 runs to 16 residues. From germline, CDR1 is LNHNV and CDR2 YYDKDF (reference sequence). V shed 0 bases, J shed 1 base, and the junction held 6 bases outside the gene matches. DNA for the CDR3: TGTGCCACCAGCAGAGAAGCCGGGGACAGATCCTACGAGCAGTACTTC. This sequence encodes CATSREAGDRSYEQYF.

The chain employs TRBV20-1 and TRBJ1-1, with D maybe TRBD1 (5 bases). Trimming removed 6 bases at V and 9 bases at J, with 11 bases between. Germline CDR1 is DFQATT and CDR2 is SNEGSKA (reference sequence). The CDR3 consists of 10 residues. CDR3 loop: CSASDSQAFF. CDR3 DNA sequence: TGCAGTGCCAGCGACAGTCAAGCTTTCTTT.

V gene TRBV5-8 combines with J gene TRBJ2-7; 8 positions agree with TRBD1. There are 16 residues in the CDR3. V was pared by 0 bases and J by 4 bases, with 9 bases of the junction left unmatched. Germline V gene data show CDR1 as SGHTS and CDR2 as YDEGEE. The CDR3, as DNA: TGTGCCAGCAGCTTGGCGTGGAGGACAGGGCGGTACGAGCAGTACTTC. Translated: CASSLAWRTGRYEQYF.

The chain's CDR3 is CASSRRQDSYEQYF. The CDR3 nucleotides are TGTGCCAGCAGTCGACGACAGGACTCCTACGAGCAGTACTTC. The chain links TRBV6-5 to TRBJ2-7; weak D call: TRBD1 (6 bases). Germline CDR1 MNHEY, CDR2 SVGAGI. V was trimmed by 5 bases and J by 0 bases, leaving 11 bases between them. The CDR3 totals 14 residues.

The chain combines TRBV6-4 with TRBJ2-1; the D is unclear. This CDR3 has 13 residues. Germline CDR1 is MRHNA and CDR2 is SNTAGT. With 0 bases removed from V and 12 bases from J, the gap between germline ends came to 12 bases. In nucleotides, the CDR3 is TGTGCCAGCAGTGACTCGAGTCCTAGAGGGCAGTTCTTC. It encodes CASSDSSPRGQFF.

This chain links TRBV21-1 with TRBJ2-1; TRBD2 reflects the table's D call only, with no check against the DNA. TRBV21-1 is tagged as a pseudogene. The CDR3 totals 16 residues. CDR3 sequence (DNA): TGTGCCAGCAGCCCTCGACTAGCGGCCTGCCACAATGAGCAGTTCTTC. As protein: CASSPRLAACHNEQFF.

The CDR3 reads CASSLASSGRAQETQYF. The CDR3 DNA follows: TGTGCCAGCAGCTTGGCCTCAAGCGGGAGGGCCCAAGAGACCCAGTACTTC. J is TRBJ2-5 and V is TRBV5-4; 10 bases line up with TRBD2. This CDR3 is 17 amino acids long. The ends lost 0 bases at V and 1 base at J; junction bases unmatched: 6. Germline V lookup: CDR1 SGHNT, CDR2 YYREEE (reference sequence).

V gene TRBV6-1 combines with J gene TRBJ1-5, with a possible D match to TRBD1 (5 bases). Between the trimmed V and J ends, which lost 0 bases and 4 bases, there was a span of 10 bases. The CDR3 has 15 amino acids. The V gene's germline CDR1 is MNHNS and CDR2 SASEGT. The CDR3 DNA reads TGTGCCAGCAGTGAAGCAGGAGGGACGAATCAGCCCCAGCATTTT. Its protein product is CASSEAGGTNQPQHF.

Only a few counts were recorded for this clone. The gene calls are TRBV7-2 and TRBJ2-5, with 9 bases aligning to TRBD2. From germline, CDR1 is SGHTA and CDR2 FQGNSA. The CDR3 runs 17 residues. The V gene end was trimmed by 1 base and the J gene end by 2 bases; junction bases not matched to a gene: 8. The CDR3 region has the DNA TGTGCCAGCAGCTTAGTGGCTAGCGGGGCCGGGCAAGAGACCCAGTACTTC. Translated: CASSLVASGAGQETQYF.

V and J are TRBV18 and TRBJ2-7; 9 nucleotides align to TRBD2. The CDR3 runs 16 residues. Per germline, CDR1 KGHSH and CDR2 LQKENI. V shed 3 bases and J 6 bases; nucleotides not matched to a gene: 12. Here the CDR3 DNA reads TGTGCCAGCTCACCCCTAGCGGGGAGCGGGGTCTCCGAGCAGTACTTC. Protein product: CASSPLAGSGVSEQYF.

Comment on this clone: This sample also contains other DNA sequences that code for the same CDR3. The chain links TRBV18 to TRBJ1-1; 8 bases map to TRBD1. CDR1 and CDR2 (germline): KGHSH, LQKENI. With 3 bases clipped from V and 1 base from J, the junction kept 1 base outside the gene matches. The CDR3 has 14 amino acids. CDR3 in amino acids: CASSPQGANTEAFF. The CDR3 DNA reads as TGTGCCAGCTCACCCCAGGGGGCGAACACTGAAGCTTTCTTT.

The V gene is TRBV21-1, the J gene TRBJ1-5. TRBV21-1 is a pseudogene locus. The CDR3 is 19 amino acids. The CDR3 protein is CASIYIQGRVRRSNQPQHF. The CDR3 DNA reads as TGTGCCAGCATCTATATCCAGGGGAGGGTACGTCGTAGCAATCAGCCCCAGCATTTT.

This chain uses TRBV6-1 with TRBJ2-2; TRBD2 matches at 7 bases. The CDR3 is made up of 17 amino acids. The V and J ends lost 4 bases and 0 bases, in that order; junction bases with no gene match: 8. CDR1 and CDR2 (germline): MNHNS, SASEGT. The CDR3 DNA sequence: TGTGCCAGCAGTGCGCCCTTAGCGGGCTCGAACACCGGGGAGCTGTTTTTT. Translating it yields CASSAPLAGSNTGELFF.

The chain is built from TRBV7-9 and TRBJ1-3; D perhaps matches TRBD1 (6 bases). Deletions cut 5 bases from V and 4 bases from J, with 15 bases between. Germline CDR1 and CDR2: SEHNR and FQNEAQ (reference sequence). This CDR3 spans 15 amino acids. The CDR3 DNA is TGTGCCAGCAGCCGCCGGGACATCGTAGGAAACACCATATATTTT. Amino acid sequence: CASSRRDIVGNTIYF.

V usage is TRBV3-1 (or the pseudogene TRBV3-2) and J usage is TRBJ2-7; the match to TRBD2 covers 9 bases. The CDR3 has 16 amino acids. CDR1 and CDR2 (germline): LGHDT, YNNKEL (reference sequence). Trimming at V came to 4 bases and at J to 6 bases, leaving 13 bases not matched to a gene. DNA of the CDR3: TGTGCCAGCAGCCTCTCGTGGCTAGCGGGAACCCCCGAGCAGTACTTC. Residues: CASSLSWLAGTPEQYF.